The entry below describes one TCR beta chain. Its antigen is still unknown. This entry comes from a study of OX40 agonist ivuxolimab in advanced cancers. General study results and limits: In general, CD8+ T cells held more expanded clones than CD4+ did, on average.

Patients with a history of autoimmune disease or on systemic immunosuppression were excluded. Using immunoSEQ multiplex PCR, the repertoire was profiled, and TCRdb retains in-frame clones only, with some absent. The sample lists 60,000 to 75,000 clones, approximately 91% seen once, with about 14% in the top ten. There are 12 residues in the CDR3. V was shortened by 4 bases and J by 7 bases, with 9 bases between the two germline ends. The germline CDR1 and CDR2 sequences are SGHTS and YDEGEE. This clonotype was obtained from an adult with an advanced solid tumor such as melanoma, head and neck, liver or kidney cancer. The material sequenced was CD4+ or CD8+ T cells sorted from blood, taken in a trial of the OX40 agonist ivuxolimab. The rearrangement links TRBV5-8 to TRBJ2-1, with D possibly matching TRBD2 (6 bases). CDR3 DNA: TGTGCCAGCAGCGAGGGACTGAATGAGCAGTTCTTC. The encoded protein is CASSEGLNEQFF.